This T cell receptor beta chain is from a study of shared clonotypes between healthy human individuals. J gave up 9 bases and V 0 bases, and 8 bases lay outside the gene matches. The CDR3 contains 16 residues. From germline, CDR1 is MGHRA and CDR2 YSYEKL. The naive CD8 fraction comprised CD45RO-negative cells positively selected for CCR7 and excluded terminally differentiated effector memory CD45RA+ cells. This table comes from immunoSEQ multiplex PCR, and its TCRdb copy is limited to in-frame clones, with some not included. The sample shows more than 2 million clones, 90% to 95% of them seen only once.

The specimen was naive CD8+ T cells from PBMCs. This clonotype originated in a man between 18 and 29 years old in good health. Some clones in this sample may be carry-over from other donors' samples. The J gene is TRBJ1-3, the V gene TRBV4-1, with 10 nucleotides matching TRBD1. CDR3 DNA sequence: TGCGCCAGCAGCCAAGATTGGGACAGGGGAAGAAGCACCATATATTTT. This translates into CASSQDWDRGRSTIYF.